Below, one T cell receptor beta chain is given with its context. The CDR3 extends over 16 amino acids. J was trimmed by 4 bases and V by 1 base; bases with no gene match: 9. Germline CDR1 is SGDLS and CDR2 is YYNGEE. In the original processing: Amplification of reference gene primers was used by the study to estimate nucleated cell counts. Profiled with immunoSEQ multiplex PCR; TCRdb holds only in-frame clones, not every one. The DNA was the basis for D and trimming; V, J and clone size are from that table. The data contain about 270,000 clones, 87% of them seen just once; the ten biggest clones take up 2% to 2.5%. This entry is derived from a study of blood T cell repertoires in COVID-19. Study-level information: Sources were T cells, B-cell-depleted T cells, or PBMCs; the material itself was cDNA or gDNA.

The gene calls are TRBV9 and TRBJ2-7; TRBD1 agrees at 9 bases. The sequence came from a woman aged 45-65 years with acute or convalescent COVID-19. Source material: peripheral blood. CDR3 protein: CASSVTPGQGGYEQYF. The CDR3 nucleotides read TGTGCCAGCAGCGTAACGCCGGGACAGGGAGGGTACGAGCAGTACTTC.